The 5 T cell receptor beta chains presented below share a single source sample, sequenced in a study of blood T cell repertoires in COVID-19. The data were produced by immunoSEQ multiplex PCR, yet TCRdb's version contains in-frame clones alone and is incomplete. This sample has a few hundred thousand clones, with roughly 86% found just once. Sequencing was carried out using peripheral blood. These receptors all come from a man aged 18 to 35 with active or convalescent COVID-19.

V gene TRBV30 combines with J gene TRBJ2-7; 7 nucleotides agree with TRBD2. Germline V lookup: CDR1 GTSNPN, CDR2 SVGIG (reference sequence). The CDR3 totals 13 residues. Trimming removed 5 bases from V and 5 bases from J; junction bases left unmatched: 9. CDR3 in DNA: TGTGCCTGGGCTAGCGGTTCAACCAACGAGCAGTACTTC. This sequence encodes CAWASGSTNEQYF.

The chain links TRBV11-3 to TRBJ2-5, with D unclear. The germline CDR1 and CDR2 sequences are SGHNT and YENEEA. The CDR3 consists of 14 residues. V was clipped by 4 bases and J by 5 bases, with 14 bases between them. CDR3 in amino acids: CASSSLSRRETQYF. In DNA form, the CDR3 reads TGTGCCAGCAGCTCCCTCTCTCGCCGGGAGACCCAGTACTTC.

V and J are TRBV2 and TRBJ2-7; 10 nucleotides agree with TRBD1. Germline V gene lookup returns CDR1 SNHLY and CDR2 FYNNEI. The CDR3 extends over 17 amino acids. J gave up 4 bases and V 6 bases, and 15 bases lay outside the gene matches. The chain's CDR3 is CASRLGTGAGILYEQYF. The CDR3 DNA reads as TGTGCCAGCAGGCTTGGGACAGGGGCGGGCATCCTATACGAGCAGTACTTC.

This chain connects TRBV19 to TRBJ2-5, with 8 positions matching TRBD1. The CDR3 loop spans 14 amino acids. V lost 3 bases and J lost 7; bases outside the gene matches: 7. Germline V gene data show CDR1 as LNHDA and CDR2 as SQIVND (reference sequence). The DNA of the CDR3 is TGTGCCAGTAGTATCGGACAGGGATCTGGGACCCAGTACTTC. Protein product: CASSIGQGSGTQYF.

The chain has TRBV5-5 and TRBJ1-2; 8 nucleotides match TRBD1. V lost 1 base and J lost 2; bases outside the gene matches: 4. Germline assignment: CDR1 SGHKS and CDR2 YYEKEE (reference sequence). This CDR3 is 15 amino acids long. CDR3 amino acids: CASSLTGQENYGYTF. In DNA, the CDR3 is TGTGCCAGCAGCTTGACGGGACAGGAGAACTATGGCTACACCTTC.